This T cell receptor beta chain emerged from a study of blood T cell repertoires in COVID-19. Study-wide context: Italy, Spain and the United States were the sources of the convalescent and acute COVID-19 samples. T cells, B-cell-depleted T cells, or PBMCs supplied cDNA or gDNA.

Per the authors' pipeline: Estimation of nucleated cell counts relied on the amplification of reference gene primers. Assay used: immunoSEQ multiplex PCR; TCRdb lists only in-frame clones, some missing. That table furnishes V, J and clone size, whereas the DNA furnished D and trimming. In the table there are more than 25,000 clones, around 92% of which are singletons. The CDR3 spans 15 residues. Germline CDR1 reads LNHDA; CDR2 reads SQIVND (reference sequence). V was pared by 0 bases and J by 1 base, with 9 bases between. V and J are TRBV19 and TRBJ1-1, with TRBD1 as a possible D gene (6 bases). The sequence came from a woman between 40 and 55 years old with active or convalescent COVID-19. Sequencing was done on a sample of peripheral blood. CDR3 sequence: CASSIEGAENTEAFF. The CDR3 nucleotides are TGTGCCAGTAGTATAGAGGGGGCGGAGAACACTGAAGCTTTCTTT.